The clone carrying this TCR beta chain has a count of ten or more. The germline gives CDR1 DFQATT, CDR2 SNEGSKA (reference sequence). Between the trimmed V and J ends, which lost 5 bases and 2 bases, there was a span of 14 bases. CDR3 length equals 14 residues. This specimen belongs to a study of T-cell reconstitution after alpha-beta-depleted transplantation in children. Researchers prepared the TCRbeta library using unique molecular identifiers, the study reports. TCRdb re-analysed the PCR reads in MiXCR, keeping a single row per CDR3 protein. This table holds a few hundred thousand distinct CDR3 sequences, roughly a tenth found once.

Here the sequenced sample was PBMCs, taken before TCRalphabeta/CD19-depleted stem cell transplant. The sequence derives from a boy under two years old with acute myeloid leukemia, due to receive a stem cell transplant. J is TRBJ2-3 and V is TRBV20-1; D is ambiguous. The DNA for the CDR3 is TGCAGTGCTGGCCCCAGTTGGGACACAGATACGCAGTATTTT. Amino acid sequence: CSAGPSWDTDTQYF.